Listed here is a single T cell receptor (beta chain). This sample is drawn from a study of technical replicates of blood from a few donors. V lost 4 bases to trimming and J lost 4 bases; unmatched junction nucleotides: 0. The length of the CDR3 is 12 residues. Per germline, CDR1 ENHRY and CDR2 SYGVKD. The protocol was immunoSEQ multiplex PCR, while the TCRdb copy is restricted to in-frame clones and leaves out a portion. The table includes some 99,000 clones, 95% detected once. Sequenced: T cells isolated from PBMCs. V and J are TRBV10-3 and TRBJ1-2; TRBD1 agrees at 7 bases. This clonotype originated in a human donor in good health. The CDR3 coding sequence is TGTGCCATCAGTGGGACAGGCTATGGCTACACCTTC. Protein: CAISGTGYGYTF.